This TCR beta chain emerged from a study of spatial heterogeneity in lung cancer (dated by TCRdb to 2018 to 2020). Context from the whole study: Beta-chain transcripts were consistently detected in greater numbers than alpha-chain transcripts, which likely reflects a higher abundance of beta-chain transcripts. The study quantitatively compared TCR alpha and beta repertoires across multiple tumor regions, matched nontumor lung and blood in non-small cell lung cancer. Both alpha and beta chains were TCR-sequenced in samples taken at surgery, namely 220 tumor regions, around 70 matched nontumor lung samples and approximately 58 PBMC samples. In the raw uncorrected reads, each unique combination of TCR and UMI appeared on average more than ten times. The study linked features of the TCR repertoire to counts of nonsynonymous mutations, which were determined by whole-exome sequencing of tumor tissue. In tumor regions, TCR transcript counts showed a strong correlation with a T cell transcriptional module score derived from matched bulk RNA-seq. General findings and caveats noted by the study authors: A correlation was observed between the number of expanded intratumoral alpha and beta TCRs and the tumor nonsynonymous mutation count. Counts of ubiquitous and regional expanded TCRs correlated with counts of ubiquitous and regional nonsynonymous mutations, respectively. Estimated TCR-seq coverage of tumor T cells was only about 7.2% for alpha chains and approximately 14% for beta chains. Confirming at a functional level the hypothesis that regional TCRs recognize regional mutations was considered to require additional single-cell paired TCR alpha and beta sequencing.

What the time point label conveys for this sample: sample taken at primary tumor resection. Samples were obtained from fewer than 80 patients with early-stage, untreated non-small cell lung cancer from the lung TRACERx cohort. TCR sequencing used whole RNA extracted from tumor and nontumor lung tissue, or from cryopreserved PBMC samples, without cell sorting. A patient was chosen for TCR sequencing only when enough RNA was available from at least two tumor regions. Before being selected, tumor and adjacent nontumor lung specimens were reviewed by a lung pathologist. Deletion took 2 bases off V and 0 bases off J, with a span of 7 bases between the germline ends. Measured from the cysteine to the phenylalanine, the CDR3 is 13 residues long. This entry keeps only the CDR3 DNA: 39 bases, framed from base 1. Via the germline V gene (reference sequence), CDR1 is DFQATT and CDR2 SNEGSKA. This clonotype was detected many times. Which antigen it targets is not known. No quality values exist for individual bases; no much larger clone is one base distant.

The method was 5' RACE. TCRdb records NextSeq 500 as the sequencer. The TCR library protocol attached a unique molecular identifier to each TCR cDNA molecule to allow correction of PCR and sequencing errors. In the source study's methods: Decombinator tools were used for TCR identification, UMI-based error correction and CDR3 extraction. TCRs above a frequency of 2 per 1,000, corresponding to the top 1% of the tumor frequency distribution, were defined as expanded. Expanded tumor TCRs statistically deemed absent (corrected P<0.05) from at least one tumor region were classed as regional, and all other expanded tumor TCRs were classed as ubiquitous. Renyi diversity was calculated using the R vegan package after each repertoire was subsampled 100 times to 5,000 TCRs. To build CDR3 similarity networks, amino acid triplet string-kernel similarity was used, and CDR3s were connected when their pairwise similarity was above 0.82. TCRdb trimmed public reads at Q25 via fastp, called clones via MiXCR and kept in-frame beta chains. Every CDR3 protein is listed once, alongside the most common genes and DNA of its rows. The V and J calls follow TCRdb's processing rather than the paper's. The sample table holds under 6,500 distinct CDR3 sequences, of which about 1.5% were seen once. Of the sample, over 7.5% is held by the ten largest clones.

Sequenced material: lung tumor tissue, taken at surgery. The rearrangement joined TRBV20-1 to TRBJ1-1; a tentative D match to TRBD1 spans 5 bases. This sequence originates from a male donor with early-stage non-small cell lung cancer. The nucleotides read TGCAGTGCTAGAAGGGGAATGAACACTGAAGCTTTCTTT. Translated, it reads CSARRGMNTEAFF.